The present T cell receptor beta chain was sequenced within a study of shared clonotypes between healthy human individuals. Per the germline V gene, CDR1 is SNHLY and CDR2 is FYNNEI. V lost 6 bases and J lost 4, with 10 bases in between. The CDR3 sequence is 13 residues long. In the original workflow: With immunoSEQ giving junction-only sequences and no quality scores, filtering differed. The protocol was immunoSEQ multiplex PCR, while the TCRdb copy is restricted to in-frame clones and leaves out a portion. D and trimming come from the DNA, and the V and J calls and clone size come from that table. The sample holds roughly 700,000 clones, approximately 74% seen once. HIV-negative, healthy adults without recent acute infections or vaccinations were the donors.

V and J are TRBV2 and TRBJ2-1, with D possibly matching TRBD2 (5 bases). Input material: memory CD4+ T cells sorted from blood. Indicated subset: CD45RA-negative fraction. The TCR originated in a woman aged 25 to 39 in good health. The CDR3 nucleotides read TGTGCCAGCAGGAGGGAGAAATACAATGAGCAGTTCTTC. It yields the protein CASRREKYNEQFF.